This T cell receptor beta chain comes out of a study of breast tumors, draining lymph nodes, adjacent tissues. Study results and caveats: Tumor and nontumor repertoires were significantly more similar in luminal-like than in basal-like breast cancer. Tumor TCR diversity was below lymph nodes but above nontumor tissue. The lymph node origin of tumor T cells was framed as consistent with a hypothesis, not demonstrated.

A remark on this clonotype: The antigen remains undetermined. Mismatch with germline at one junction end may stem from a read error.

Each CDR3 protein is one row after TCRdb ran MiXCR on the multiplex PCR reads. This sample carries 120,000 to 150,000 distinct CDR3 sequences, over 25% of them seen once, and the ten largest clones take around 2.5%. The CDR3 contains 16 residues. The germline gives CDR1 SGHVS, CDR2 FNYEAQ. Axillary draining lymph nodes of breast cancer patients supplied the node samples. The sequencing sample was made of axillary lymph node tissue. This TCR was recovered from a female donor with breast cancer. Some clones in this sample may be carry-over from other donors' samples. The chain uses TRBV7-6 and TRBJ2-3; 10 positions agree with TRBD2. Here the CDR3 reads CASSLGPAGGSDAQYF. The CDR3 DNA is TGTGCCAGCAGCTTAGGCCCAGCGGGGGGGTCAGATGCGCAGTATTTT.